A selection of T cell receptor beta chains follows, all from one sample in a study of OX40 agonist ivuxolimab in advanced cancers. Method: immunoSEQ multiplex PCR; TCRdb's copy keeps in-frame clones and lacks some. The repertoire holds 90,000 to 100,000 clones, approximately 94% seen once, with around 2% in the top ten. The sequences come from CD4+ or CD8+ T cells sorted from blood, collected in a trial of the OX40 agonist ivuxolimab. These receptors originate from an adult with an advanced solid tumor such as melanoma, head and neck, liver or kidney cancer. Each CDR3 is given with its conserved first and last residue. The D gene is left open where the match is weak. The size field is filled for only some rows; it gives once, few, many or a size class.

cdr3_nt cdr3_aa j_call v_call clone_size d_call
TGTGCCAGCAGCCAAGAGGTGGAAGCATATTCACCCCTCCACTTT CASSQEVEAYSPLHF TRBJ1-6 TRBV14 NA NA
TGTGCCAGCAGCTTGATGGGACTCGCCACAGATACGCAGTATTTT CASSLMGLATDTQYF TRBJ2-3 TRBV5-6 NA NA
TGTGCCAGTAGTATAGTTGGCAGTAGCTACGAGCAGTACTTC CASSIVGSSYEQYF TRBJ2-7 TRBV19 NA NA
TGTGCCTGGAGTGCCCACTCGGCAGGGTACGAGCAGTACTTC CAWSAHSAGYEQYF TRBJ2-7 TRBV30 NA NA
TGTGCCAGCCCGCCTCAGGGGGGTAACACTGAAGCTTTCTTT CASPPQGGNTEAFF TRBJ1-1 TRBV7-9 NA TRBD1
TGTGCCAGCAGCGGCGGCTGGGGGGCTCGAGAGACCCAGTACTTC CASSGGWGARETQYF TRBJ2-5 TRBV9 NA NA
TGCGCCAGCAGCATCGGTAGCGGGGTGCACGAGCAGTACTTC CASSIGSGVHEQYF TRBJ2-7 TRBV5-1 NA TRBD2
TGTGCCAGCAGTCAACAAACAGGAGTCTACGAGCAGTACTTC CASSQQTGVYEQYF TRBJ2-7 TRBV27 NA NA
TGTGCCAGCAGCGTAGCAGGGTTTTCCGGGGAGCTGTTTTTT CASSVAGFSGELFF TRBJ2-2 TRBV9 NA NA
TGTGCCAGCAGTTTAAAACCGGGACACTACACCGACCATCCACAAGAGACCCAGTACTTC CASSLKPGHYTDHPQETQYF TRBJ2-5 TRBV28 NA NA
TGTGCCAGCAGTTGGACAGGGGACTCTGGAAACACCATATATTTT CASSWTGDSGNTIYF TRBJ1-3 TRBV27 NA TRBD1
TGCAGCGTTGAAGGGGCTACAGATACGCAGTATTTT CSVEGATDTQYF TRBJ2-3 TRBV29-1 NA NA
TGTGCCAGCAGCGATAAACTAGCGGGAAACTCCTACAATGAGCAGTTCTTC CASSDKLAGNSYNEQFF TRBJ2-1 TRBV9 NA TRBD2
TGCGCCAGCAGCTTGTGGGGTTCGCGCGGTTCTAGCACAGATACGCAGTATTTT CASSLWGSRGSSTDTQYF TRBJ2-3 TRBV5-1 NA NA
TGTGCCAGCAGCTCGATAGGGGGCTATGACCCCACAGATACGCAGTATTTT CASSSIGGYDPTDTQYF TRBJ2-3 TRBV5-6 NA TRBD1
TGCGCCAGCAGCTATAGCGGGGGCCCCACCTACAATGAGCAGTTCTTC CASSYSGGPTYNEQFF TRBJ2-1 TRBV5-1 NA TRBD2
TGTGCCAGCAGTGAAAAGTGGGAGGGCACCTACGAGCAGTACTTC CASSEKWEGTYEQYF TRBJ2-7 TRBV2 NA TRBD2
TGTGCCAGCAGCGTCATGGGAGGGGGCGCGGGGAACATTCAGTACTTC CASSVMGGGAGNIQYF TRBJ2-4 TRBV9 NA NA
TGTGCCAGTAGTACCCCCAGCTCGCGGGTGGCCGGGACCCAGTACTTC CASSTPSSRVAGTQYF TRBJ2-5 TRBV19 NA NA
TGTGCCAGCAGTCCCCTCGTTGTATCCTACGAGCAGTACTTC CASSPLVVSYEQYF TRBJ2-7 TRBV6-6 NA NA
TGTGCCAGCGGGGACAGTAGCGGCTACACCTTC CASGDSSGYTF TRBJ1-2 TRBV7-9 once TRBD1
TGTGCCAGCAGTTTGAGGACAGGGAGCCCCTACGAGCAGTACTTC CASSLRTGSPYEQYF TRBJ2-7 TRBV6-5 NA TRBD1
TGTGCCATCAGTGAGGAACAGGGCCTTGTAGCCACTGAAGCTTTCTTT CAISEEQGLVATEAFF TRBJ1-1 TRBV10-3 NA NA
TGTGCCAGCAGCGTGGGGAACTCTGGAAACACCATATATTTT CASSVGNSGNTIYF TRBJ1-3 TRBV9 once NA
TGTGCCAGCAGTTACTCTGACAGGGCGGAGCAGTACTTC CASSYSDRAEQYF TRBJ2-7 TRBV6-5 NA TRBD1
TGTGCCAGCAGCTTAGTAGACCTATCCTACGAGCAGTACTTC CASSLVDLSYEQYF TRBJ2-7 TRBV7-8 NA NA